This is a list of T cell receptor beta chains from one sample in a study of cytomegalovirus exposure and HLA in healthy donors. Generated by immunoSEQ multiplex PCR, the TCRdb table keeps only in-frame clones and is missing some. This table has 76,000 or so clones, around 94% appearing once. The sequencing sample was made of PBMCs. The source of these receptors is a woman younger than 30 in good health and CMV-seronegative. The CDR3 runs from the conserved cysteine through the conserved F or W. D genes are given only for firm matches. Size is omitted from some rows. Given values are once, few, many or a class for expanded clones.

clone size	D gene	V gene	J gene	CDR3 protein	CDR3 DNA
-	TRBD1	TRBV10-3	TRBJ1-1	CAISDRDRGYGEAFF	TGTGCCATCAGTGACCGGGACAGGGGCTACGGTGAAGCTTTCTTT
-	TRBD1	TRBV6-4	TRBJ1-2	CASSESKDRLYGYTF	TGTGCCAGCAGTGAATCGAAGGACAGGTTATATGGCTACACCTTC
-	-	TRBV28	TRBJ1-1	CASSLHRAGMAAFF	TGTGCCAGCAGTTTACACAGGGCTGGAATGGCGGCTTTCTTT
once	TRBD2	TRBV6-5	TRBJ2-7	CASRLTSGGYEQYF	TGTGCCAGCAGACTCACTAGCGGGGGTTACGAGCAGTACTTC
-	-	TRBV30	TRBJ1-5	CAWSGHPNQPQHF	TGTGCCTGGAGTGGACACCCAAATCAGCCCCAGCATTTT
-	TRBD2	TRBV28	TRBJ2-1	CASSLYDGRPINEQFF	TGTGCCAGCAGTTTATATGACGGGAGGCCTATAAATGAGCAGTTCTTC
-	-	TRBV7-6	TRBJ1-5	CASSSGSPGQPQHF	TGTGCCAGCAGCTCCGGGTCGCCGGGGCAGCCCCAGCATTTT
-	TRBD2	TRBV5-5	TRBJ2-1	CASSTRFSGTNFEQFF	TGTGCCAGCAGCACTCGCTTTAGCGGGACCAATTTTGAGCAGTTCTTC
-	TRBD1	TRBV11-2	TRBJ2-2	CASSLRTGDTGELFF	TGTGCCAGCAGCCTACGTACAGGGGACACCGGGGAGCTGTTTTTT
-	-	TRBV7-9	TRBJ1-1	CASSRLGAENTEAFF	TGTGCCAGCAGCCGCCTTGGGGCAGAGAACACTGAAGCTTTCTTT
-	-	TRBV7-2	TRBJ1-1	CASSPYQGAAFF	TGTGCCAGCAGCCCCTACCAGGGTGCGGCTTTCTTT
-	-	TRBV11-2	TRBJ1-1	CASSLDSGRGDAFF	TGTGCCAGCAGCTTAGATTCCGGCAGGGGCGATGCTTTCTTT
-	-	TRBV27	TRBJ2-1	CASSLEESSYNEQFF	TGTGCCAGCAGTTTGGAGGAGAGCTCCTACAATGAGCAGTTCTTC
-	TRBD1	TRBV11-2	TRBJ2-7	CASSPTGTGVYEQYF	TGTGCCAGCAGCCCGACCGGGACAGGGGTCTACGAGCAGTACTTC
-	-	TRBV4-1	TRBJ2-7	CASKTGPAESSYEQYF	TGCGCCAGCAAAACCGGGCCAGCGGAAAGCTCCTACGAGCAGTACTTC
once	-	TRBV7-2	TRBJ1-2	CASSAYGGGDYGYTF	TGTGCCAGCAGCGCGTACGGGGGTGGGGACTATGGCTACACCTTC
-	-	TRBV20-1	TRBJ2-3	CSANKTQYF	TGCAGTGCCAACAAGACGCAGTATTTT
-	-	TRBV4-1	TRBJ2-1	CASSVVAGFNNEQFF	TGCGCCAGCAGCGTTGTTGCAGGTTTTAACAATGAGCAGTTCTTC
-	-	TRBV30	TRBJ2-3	CACPSGLTSTDTQYF	TGTGCCTGCCCGTCGGGTCTTACTAGCACAGATACGCAGTATTTT
-	-	TRBV28	TRBJ1-5	CASSLPDGVDQPQHF	TGTGCCAGCAGTCTACCCGACGGAGTAGATCAGCCCCAGCATTTT
-	-	TRBV2	TRBJ1-1	CASSNRGEAFF	TGTGCCAGCAGTAACCGGGGTGAAGCTTTCTTT
-	TRBD2	TRBV6-1	TRBJ2-5	CASSGPPGLAGGQLRETQYF	TGTGCCAGCAGTGGACCTCCGGGACTAGCGGGGGGGCAGTTGCGAGAGACCCAGTACTTC
-	TRBD1	TRBV30	TRBJ1-2	CACATKTGGPYGYTF	TGTGCCTGCGCGACTAAGACAGGGGGCCCCTATGGCTACACCTTC
-	-	TRBV6-6	TRBJ2-2	CASIPSVNTGELFF	TGTGCCAGCATCCCCAGTGTGAACACCGGGGAGCTGTTTTTT
-	TRBD2	TRBV10-3	TRBJ2-5	CAISSGRAAETQYF	TGTGCCATCAGTTCGGGGAGGGCGGCGGAGACCCAGTACTTC
once	-	TRBV19	TRBJ1-5	CASSIVQGQPQHF	TGTGCCAGTAGTATAGTTCAGGGTCAGCCCCAGCATTTT
-	-	TRBV4-1	TRBJ2-3	CASSQDYRRTDTQYF	TGCGCCAGCAGCCAAGATTACAGGCGCACAGATACGCAGTATTTT
-	TRBD2	TRBV6-1	TRBJ2-1	CASSGRLAGGRNEQFF	TGTGCCAGCAGTGGACGACTAGCGGGGGGTCGGAATGAGCAGTTCTTC
-	TRBD1	TRBV7-9	TRBJ1-1	CASSFRDRNTEAFF	TGTGCCAGCAGCTTTCGGGACAGGAACACTGAAGCTTTCTTT
-	TRBD1	TRBV27	TRBJ2-3	CASSITGGLRTDTQYF	TGTGCCAGCAGTATAACAGGGGGGCTACGTACAGATACGCAGTATTTT
-	-	TRBV21-1	TRBJ2-3	CASSPQGLAGERTDTQYF	TGTGCCAGCAGCCCTCAGGGACTAGCGGGGGAGCGCACAGATACGCAGTATTTT
-	-	TRBV7-9	TRBJ2-2	CASSFVLGGTGELFF	TGTGCCAGCAGCTTCGTTCTAGGAGGAACCGGGGAGCTGTTTTTT
-	-	TRBV7-9	TRBJ1-2	CASSLDNTAYGYTF	TGTGCCAGCAGCTTAGATAATACAGCCTATGGCTACACCTTC
-	-	TRBV6-1	TRBJ1-1	CASSEAWALNTEAFF	TGTGCCAGCAGTGAAGCGTGGGCTTTGAACACTGAAGCTTTCTTT
-	-	TRBV11-2	TRBJ1-4	CASSPQIATNEKLFF	TGTGCCAGCAGCCCCCAGATTGCAACTAATGAAAAACTGTTTTTT
-	-	TRBV2	TRBJ2-7	CASSTPGSTPYEQYF	TGTGCCAGCAGTACCCCAGGGTCTACCCCCTACGAGCAGTACTTC
-	TRBD1	TRBV7-9	TRBJ1-5	CASSSEYGQGNNQPQHF	TGTGCCAGCAGCTCCGAATACGGACAGGGGAACAATCAGCCCCAGCATTTT
-	TRBD2	TRBV2	TRBJ2-5	CASSRSGGTQETQYF	TGTGCCAGCAGTCGAAGCGGGGGGACACAAGAGACCCAGTACTTC
once	TRBD2	TRBV10-3	TRBJ2-3	CAISEAGTTDTQYF	TGTGCCATCAGTGAAGCGGGGACCACAGATACGCAGTATTTT
-	-	TRBV27	TRBJ2-5	CASSLWGGAKETQYF	TGTGCCAGCAGTTTATGGGGGGGGGCCAAAGAGACCCAGTACTTC
-	TRBD1	TRBV7-2	TRBJ1-1	CASSLVDRGPMSEAFF	TGTGCCAGCAGCTTAGTCGACAGGGGGCCGATGTCTGAAGCTTTCTTT
-	-	TRBV5-1	TRBJ2-7	CASSFQQGSYEQYF	TGCGCCAGCAGCTTTCAACAGGGATCCTACGAGCAGTACTTC
-	-	TRBV19	TRBJ2-5	CASSIGQGPPETQYF	TGTGCCAGTAGTATCGGGCAGGGCCCTCCAGAGACCCAGTACTTC
-	-	TRBV18	TRBJ1-1	CASSLSQGFTEAFF	TGTGCCAGCTCATTATCCCAGGGTTTCACTGAAGCTTTCTTT
-	TRBD1	TRBV6-6	TRBJ2-7	CASRTDPGTGGYEQYF	TGTGCCAGCAGGACTGACCCCGGGACAGGGGGCTACGAGCAGTACTTC
-	-	TRBV7-8	TRBJ2-7	CASSLDNEQYF	TGTGCCAGCAGCTTAGACAACGAGCAGTACTTC
-	-	TRBV9	TRBJ2-6	CASSVGTVTSSGANVLTF	TGTGCCAGCAGCGTAGGGACAGTTACATCCTCTGGGGCCAACGTCCTGACTTTC
-	-	TRBV11-3	TRBJ2-3	CASSFGEEGTDTQYF	TGTGCCAGCAGCTTCGGCGAGGAGGGCACAGATACGCAGTATTTT
-	TRBD2	TRBV29-1	TRBJ2-7	CSVAGTSVYEQYF	TGCAGCGTTGCCGGGACTAGCGTATACGAGCAGTACTTC
-	-	TRBV5-1	TRBJ2-5	CASSSRPGGETQYF	TGCGCCAGCAGCTCCCGTCCCGGCGGTGAGACCCAGTACTTC
-	-	TRBV7-9	TRBJ1-1	CASSSRGLAEAFF	TGTGCCAGCAGCTCCAGGGGATTGGCTGAAGCTTTCTTT
-	TRBD1	TRBV5-1	TRBJ2-1	CASSLRQGTYNEQFF	TGCGCCAGCAGCCTTAGACAGGGGACCTACAATGAGCAGTTCTTC
-	-	TRBV10-1	TRBJ2-3	CASSSLTSTDTQYF	TGCGCCAGCAGTTCACTGACTAGCACAGATACGCAGTATTTT
-	TRBD2	TRBV5-4	TRBJ2-3	CASSVMGGLADNTDTQYF	TGTGCCAGCAGCGTAATGGGGGGACTAGCGGACAATACAGATACGCAGTATTTT
-	TRBD2	TRBV28	TRBJ2-3	CASSSAGAGDTQYF	TGTGCCAGCAGTTCGGCGGGAGCAGGGGATACGCAGTATTTT
-	TRBD2	TRBV30	TRBJ2-1	CAWTRFGGSGSYNEQFF	TGTGCCTGGACCCGTTTTGGCGGGAGTGGGTCCTACAATGAGCAGTTCTTC
-	-	TRBV29-1	TRBJ1-6	CWTPQRSPLHF	TGCTGGACACCTCAAAGATCACCCCTCCACTTT